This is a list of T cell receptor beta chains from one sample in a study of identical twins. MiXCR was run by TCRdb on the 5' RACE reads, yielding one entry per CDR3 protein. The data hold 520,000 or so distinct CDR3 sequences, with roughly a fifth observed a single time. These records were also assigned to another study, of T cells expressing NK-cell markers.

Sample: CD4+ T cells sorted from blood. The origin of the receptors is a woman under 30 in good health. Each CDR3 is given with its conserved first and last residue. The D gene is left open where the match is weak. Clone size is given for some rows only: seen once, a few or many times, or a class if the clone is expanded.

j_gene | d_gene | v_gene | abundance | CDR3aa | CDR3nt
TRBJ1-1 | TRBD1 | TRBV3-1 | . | CASRATGSTEAFF | TGTGCCAGCAGGGCGACAGGGTCCACTGAAGCTTTCTTT
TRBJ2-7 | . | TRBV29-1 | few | CSVRDRSLYEQYF | TGCAGCGTGCGTGACAGGTCACTCTACGAGCAGTACTTC
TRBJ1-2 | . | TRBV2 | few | CASSELQQGLGGYTF | TGTGCCAGCAGTGAATTGCAGCAGGGATTAGGTGGCTACACCTTC
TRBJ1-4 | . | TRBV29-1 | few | CSGRDGFNEKLFF | TGCAGCGGCAGAGACGGATTTAATGAAAAACTGTTTTTT
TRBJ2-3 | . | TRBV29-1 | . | CSVESSSDTQYF | TGCAGCGTTGAGAGCTCCTCGGATACGCAGTATTTT
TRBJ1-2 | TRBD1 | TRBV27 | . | CASSPHQTGYGYGYTF | TGTGCCAGCAGTCCCCATCAGACAGGGTACGGATATGGCTACACCTTC
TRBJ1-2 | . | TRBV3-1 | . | CASSQERFRVNGYTF | TGTGCCAGCAGCCAAGAGAGGTTCAGGGTGAATGGCTACACCTTC
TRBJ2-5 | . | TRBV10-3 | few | CAISESELFGTQYF | TGTGCCATCAGTGAGTCAGAGCTCTTCGGGACCCAGTACTTC
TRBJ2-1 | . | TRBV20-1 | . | CSARLLHNEQFF | TGCAGTGCTAGACTCCTCCACAATGAGCAGTTCTTC
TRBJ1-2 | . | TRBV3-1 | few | CASSHRDYYGYTF | TGTGCCAGCAGTCACAGGGATTACTATGGCTACACCTTC
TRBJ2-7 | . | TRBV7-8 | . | CASSLEGKAYEQYF | TGTGCCAGCAGCTTGGAGGGTAAGGCCTACGAGCAGTACTTC
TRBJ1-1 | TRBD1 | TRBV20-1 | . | CSAPLRGPEAFF | TGCAGTGCTCCCCTCAGGGGGCCTGAAGCTTTCTTT
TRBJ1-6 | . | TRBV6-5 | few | CASSYRIRQATNSPLHF | TGTGCCAGCAGTTACCGGATCCGACAGGCGACTAATTCACCCCTCCACTTT
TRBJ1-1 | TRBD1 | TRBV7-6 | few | CASRFAGTANTEAFF | TGTGCCAGCAGATTTGCCGGGACAGCGAACACTGAAGCTTTCTTT
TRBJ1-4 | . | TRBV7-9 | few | CASSFKGSNEKLFF | TGTGCCAGCAGCTTTAAAGGGAGTAATGAAAAACTGTTTTTT
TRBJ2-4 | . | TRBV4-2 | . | CASSQSAGVSDKNIQYF | TGTGCCAGCAGCCAATCCGCCGGCGTCTCGGACAAAAACATTCAGTACTTC
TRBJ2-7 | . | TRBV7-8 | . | CASSFVRAGEQYF | TGTGCCAGCAGCTTCGTACGGGCCGGCGAGCAGTACTTC